The T cell receptor (beta chain) described here comes from a study of CD8+CD57+ T cells in acquired aplastic anemia. The overall study: The sorted CD4+ and CD8+ cells yielded an average approximately 3 ug of DNA. General study results and limits: Between patients and controls, around 31 CD8+ CDR3 sequences were found in common. Patients did not significantly differ from controls in CD8+ Simpson's diversity.

Genomic DNA constituted the template upon which TCR beta VDJ and CDR3 profiling was performed. TCRdb redid the calling of the reads with MiXCR, one entry per CDR3 protein. In the table there are 150,000 to 200,000 distinct CDR3 sequences, under 70% of which are singletons. With regard to this clonotype: Its cognate antigen is unknown.

Germline loops: CDR1 MNHEY, CDR2 SVGAGI. V gave up 4 bases and J gave up 1 base, with 19 bases separating them. The CDR3 is 17 residues long. The chain employs TRBV6-5 and TRBJ2-5; tentative D call: TRBD2 (5 bases). This clonotype originated in a human donor with severe aplastic anemia or a healthy control (not recorded which). Sequencing was carried out using sorted CD4+, CD8+, or CD8+CD57+ T cells (not recorded which) from PBMCs. The CDR3 protein is CASSSHLGGRLQETQYF. CDR3 DNA sequence: TGTGCCAGCAGTTCCCACTTGGGCGGGCGACTCCAAGAGACCCAGTACTTC.